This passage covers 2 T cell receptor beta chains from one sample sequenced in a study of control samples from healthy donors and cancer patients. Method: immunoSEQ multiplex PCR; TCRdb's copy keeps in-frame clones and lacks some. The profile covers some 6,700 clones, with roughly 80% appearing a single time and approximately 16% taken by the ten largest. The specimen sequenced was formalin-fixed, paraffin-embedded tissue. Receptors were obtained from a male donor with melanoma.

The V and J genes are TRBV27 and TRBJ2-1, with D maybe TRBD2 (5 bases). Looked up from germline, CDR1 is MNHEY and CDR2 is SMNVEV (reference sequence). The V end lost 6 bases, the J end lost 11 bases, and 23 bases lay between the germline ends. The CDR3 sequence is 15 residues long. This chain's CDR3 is CASRSGKDFDFKQFF. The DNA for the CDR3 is TGTGCCAGCAGGTCGGGGAAGGATTTTGATTTTAAGCAGTTCTTC.

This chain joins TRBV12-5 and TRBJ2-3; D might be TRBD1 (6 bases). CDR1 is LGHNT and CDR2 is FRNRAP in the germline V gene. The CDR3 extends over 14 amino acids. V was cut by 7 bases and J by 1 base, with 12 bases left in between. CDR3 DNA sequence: TGTGCTAGTGCTCTAAAGGGGGGCACAGATACGCAGTATTTT. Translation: CASALKGGTDTQYF.